The 18 T cell receptor beta chains below come from one sample, sequenced in a study of T cell repertoires in cytomegalovirus infection. One entry per CDR3 protein results from TCRdb running MiXCR on the reads. The sample consists of some 390,000 distinct CDR3 sequences, roughly 18% of them appearing once. The specimen was PBMCs. These receptors were obtained from a human donor in good health (CMV status not recorded). Some clones in this sample may be carry-over from other donors' samples.

This clonotype was counted between two and nine times. The CDR3, as DNA: TGTGCTAGTGGTTTGGCAGTAAATCAGCCCCAGCATTTT. Translated, it gives CASGLAVNQPQHF. This sequence joins TRBV12-5 and TRBJ1-5, with no clear D. V was pared by 1 base and J by 4 bases, with 5 bases between. This CDR3 comprises 13 residues. Germline V gene lookup returns CDR1 LGHNT and CDR2 FRNRAP.

This clonotype was found many times. The chain recombines TRBV12-3 or TRBV12-4 with TRBJ1-1; possible D gene TRBD1, 6 bases. V was trimmed by 2 bases and J by 1 base, leaving 8 bases between them. The length of the CDR3 is 14 residues. The CDR3 coding sequence is TGTGCCAGCAGTTTACAGGGGACGAACACTGAAGCTTTCTTT. Translated, it gives CASSLQGTNTEAFF.

The gene calls are TRBV19 and TRBJ1-5; 7 nucleotides align to TRBD1. The CDR3 spans 14 residues. Germline V CDR1 and CDR2: LNHDA, SQIVND (reference sequence). V was pared by 7 bases and J by 2 bases, with 5 bases of the junction left unmatched. The CDR3 DNA reads as TGTGCCAGTAAACTCAGGGGGGGCAATCAGCCCCAGCATTTT. The encoded protein is CASKLRGGNQPQHF.

J is TRBJ2-2 and V is TRBV4-3, with 11 bases identical to TRBD2. J gave up 0 bases and V 3 bases, and 15 bases lay outside the gene matches. Germline-derived CDR1 and CDR2 are LGHNA and YSLEER. The CDR3 has 21 residues. Here the CDR3 DNA reads TGCGCCAGCAGCCAGATTCTGGGACTAGCGGAGATACTCGCGAACACCGGGGAGCTGTTTTTT. Translating it yields CASSQILGLAEILANTGELFF.

This clonotype was observed a few times. The chain carries TRBV19 and TRBJ2-1, with 8 bases identical to TRBD2. The CDR3 extends over 11 amino acids. V was pared by 5 bases and J by 10 bases, with 1 base of the junction left unmatched. CDR1 is LNHDA, CDR2 SQIVND, per germline (reference sequence). Here the CDR3 DNA reads TGTGCCAGTAGTTCTAGCGGGGAGCAGTTCTTC. It codes for CASSSSGEQFF.

The gene calls are TRBV5-1 and TRBJ2-2; a possible D gene is TRBD1 (5 bases). This CDR3 comprises 16 residues. The V end was cut by 5 bases, the J end by 1 base, with 15 bases between. The germline V gene encodes CDR1 SGHRS and CDR2 YFSETQ. This chain's CDR3 is CASRTAGQGNTGELFF. CDR3 nucleotide sequence: TGCGCCAGCAGAACCGCCGGCCAGGGGAACACCGGGGAGCTGTTTTTT. The full variable domain, rest sourced from reference TRBV5-1 and TRBJ2-2, is KAGVTQTPRYLIKTRGQQVTLSCSPISGHRSVSWYQQTPGQGLQFLFEYFSETQRNKGNFPGRFSGRQFSNSRSEMNVSTLELGDSALYLCASRTAGQGNTGELFFGEGSRLTVL.

This clonotype was seen a handful of times. V usage is TRBV3-1 and J usage is TRBJ2-7; 9 nucleotides line up with TRBD2. The CDR3 contains 16 residues. CDR1 is LGHDT and CDR2 is YNNKEL in the germline V gene (reference sequence). V was pared by 4 bases and J by 2 bases, with 9 bases of the junction left unmatched. CDR3 coding DNA: TGTGCCAGCAGCCCACAAAGACCTAGCGGGGCCTACGAGCAGTACTTC. Its translation: CASSPQRPSGAYEQYF.

The rearrangement uses TRBV3-1 and TRBJ2-3; D uncertain. With 1 base removed from V and 10 bases from J, the gap between germline ends came to 15 bases. This CDR3 comprises 14 residues. Germline V gene sequence: CDR1 LGHDT, CDR2 YNNKEL (reference sequence). Written as DNA, the CDR3 is TGTGCCAGCAGCCAAGTGGATTGGGGATCGGCGCAGTATTTT. As protein: CASSQVDWGSAQYF.

This clonotype was detected ten times or more. The chain carries TRBV11-2 and TRBJ2-1; D gene uncertain. The CDR3 totals 13 residues. Trimming shortened V by 4 bases and J by 8 bases, and 12 bases separated the two germline ends. Germline lookup yields CDR1 SGHAT and CDR2 FQNNGV. The CDR3 spells CASSSALWDEQFF. The CDR3 nucleotides read TGTGCCAGCAGCTCCGCCCTTTGGGATGAGCAGTTCTTC.

This clonotype has a count of ten or more. CDR3 nucleotide sequence: TGCAGTGCTAGAGAAGGCAGGGGTACTGAAGCTTTCTTT. The encoded protein is CSAREGRGTEAFF. This chain joins TRBV20-1 and TRBJ1-1; tentatively, D is TRBD1 (6 bases). The germline V gene has CDR1 DFQATT and CDR2 SNEGSKA (reference sequence). CDR3 size: 13 residues. V lost 0 bases to trimming and J lost 5 bases, with 10 bases between them.

This chain joins TRBV28 and TRBJ2-6; perhaps TRBD1 as D (5 bases). CDR3 length: 17 residues. V was trimmed by 5 bases and J by 0 bases, leaving 14 bases between them. Germline V gene sequence: CDR1 MDHEN, CDR2 SYDVKM. CDR3 in amino acids: CASSAPGYSSGANVLTF. The CDR3 DNA is TGTGCCAGCAGTGCTCCAGGGTACAGCTCTGGGGCCAACGTCCTGACTTTC.

This clonotype came up a few times. This rearrangement joins TRBV3-1 to TRBJ1-2; 9 bases match TRBD1. V was clipped by 4 bases and J by 0 bases; unmatched bases: 9. CDR1 LGHDT and CDR2 YNNKEL come from the germline V gene (reference sequence). The CDR3 is 17 residues long. The CDR3 region is CASSPLTGGQANYGYTF. The DNA of the CDR3 is TGTGCCAGCAGCCCACTGACAGGGGGACAAGCTAACTATGGCTACACCTTC.

The chain uses TRBV7-6 and TRBJ2-1; the D is unclear. The V gene lost 3 bases and the J gene lost 7 bases, with 7 bases spanning the gap. The germline CDR1 and CDR2 sequences are SGHVS and FNYEAQ. The CDR3 runs 12 residues. This CDR3 reads CASSFTSNEQFF. CDR3 in DNA: TGTGCCAGCAGCTTTACGTCAAATGAGCAGTTCTTC.

This clonotype was counted at least ten times. V is TRBV7-2 and J is TRBJ2-3; D may correspond to TRBD1 or TRBD2 (7 bases each). CDR3 length: 16 amino acids. CDR1 and CDR2 (germline): SGHTA, FQGNSA. The V and J ends lost 7 bases and 7 bases respectively, with 24 bases between them. The CDR3 nucleotides read TGTGCCAGCACCCCATCCAGGGGGAGGGCCCCTCATACGCAGTATTTT. Translated, it gives CASTPSRGRAPHTQYF. Supplemented by reference TRBV7-2 and TRBJ2-3, the full variable domain reads GAGVSQSPSNKVTEKGKDVELRCDPISGHTALYWYRQSLGQGLEFLIYFQGNSAPDKSGLPSDRFSAERTGGSVSTLTIQRTQQEDSAVYLCASTPSRGRAPHTQYFGPGTRLTVL.

The table lists this clonotype with a few counts. V usage is TRBV7-6 and J usage is TRBJ2-1, with D maybe TRBD1 (5 bases). This CDR3 contains 16 residues. The germline gives CDR1 SGHVS, CDR2 FNYEAQ. Between the trimmed V and J ends, which lost 5 bases and 4 bases, there was a span of 18 bases. The CDR3 loop is CASSTFKGRGYNEQFF. The CDR3 DNA reads as TGTGCCAGCAGCACCTTCAAGGGAAGGGGATACAATGAGCAGTTCTTC.

In this sample, this clonotype turned up a few times. This chain uses TRBV30 with TRBJ1-5; D may be TRBD1 (5 bases). The CDR3 length is 14 residues. V was clipped by 4 bases and J by 3 bases, with 13 bases between them. In germline, CDR1 is GTSNPN, CDR2 SVGIG (reference sequence). CDR3 bases: TGTGCCTGGACCTCAGGACACTTCAATCAGCCCCAGCATTTT. Translation gives CAWTSGHFNQPQHF.

There are many counts of this clonotype. The CDR3 DNA reads TGTGCCAGCAGTTTGGTAGGCGAGCAGTACTTC. Its translation: CASSLVGEQYF. The genes are TRBV11-2 and TRBJ2-7; D ambiguous. V was shortened by 6 bases and J by 6 bases, with 9 bases between the two germline ends. Germline lookup yields CDR1 SGHAT and CDR2 FQNNGV. The CDR3 runs 11 residues.

The chain combines TRBV7-4 with TRBJ2-7, with D possibly being TRBD1 (6 bases). Germline-derived CDR1 and CDR2 are SGHVT and SQSDAQ. The V end lost 4 bases, the J end lost 3 bases, and 22 bases lay between the germline ends. The CDR3 runs 17 residues. The CDR3 coding sequence is TGTGCCAGCAGCTCCCGGGGTGGGGGCGTAGGGGTCTACGAGCAGTACTTC. This gives the protein CASSSRGGGVGVYEQYF.